This T cell receptor beta chain comes out of a study of T cells in Graves' hyperthyroidism and ophthalmopathy. Notes on the study in general: In blood, most of the thyroid clonotypes expanded above 0.001 were also present.

The CDR3 is 18 residues long. V trimming: 1 base; J trimming: 5 bases; junction bases outside the gene matches: 16. The germline gives CDR1 GTSNPN, CDR2 SVGIG (reference sequence). The sample holds a few counts of this clonotype. Its antigen is currently unknown. What was amplified from RNA transcripts were TCR beta CDR3 regions. In the first-round RT-PCR of the TCR CDR3, the HTBI primer set was used. A single record per CDR3 protein comes from TCRdb applying MiXCR to the multiplex PCR reads. Among 600,000 to 850,000 distinct CDR3 sequences listed, about 17% were seen once. The receptor was isolated from a woman in her 50s with Graves' hyperthyroidism that later progressed to Graves' ophthalmopathy. The V and J genes are TRBV30 and TRBJ2-5; 10 nucleotides agree with TRBD1. The sequenced sample was blood. CDR3 nucleotides: TGTGCCTGGAGTGCTTTCGACAGGGGGCTTCCTTTATGGGAGACCCAGTACTTC. Translating it yields CAWSAFDRGLPLWETQYF.